These 20 T cell receptor beta chains originate from one sample sequenced in a study of T cell changes during pregnancy in multiple sclerosis. Here immunoSEQ multiplex PCR was the method, and the copy in TCRdb shows in-frame clones only, minus some. The sample lists under 95,000 clones, 90% to 95% occurring once. The sequenced sample was peripheral blood, obtained after pregnancy. These TCRs come from a female donor in good health, enrolled as a control in a pregnancy study.

The V and J genes are TRBV4-3 and TRBJ2-3, with 8 bases lining up with TRBD2. Trimming removed 0 bases from V and 7 bases from J; junction bases left unmatched: 6. The CDR3 consists of 15 residues. The V gene's germline CDR1 is LGHNA and CDR2 YSLEER. This CDR3 reads CASSQETSVDYTQYF. The CDR3 DNA reads as TGCGCCAGCAGCCAAGAGACTAGCGTTGATTATACGCAGTATTTT.

This chain connects TRBV7-2 to TRBJ2-1; TRBD2 matches 9 bases. V was pared by 2 bases and J by 12 bases, with 8 bases of the junction left unmatched. The CDR3 is 14 amino acids. Germline assignment: CDR1 SGHTA and CDR2 FQGNSA. CDR3 DNA: TGTGCCAGCAGCTTATTGCGGGGGGGCCGTGGGCAGTTCTTC. It is translated as CASSLLRGGRGQFF.

V and J are TRBV18 and TRBJ2-3; D possibly corresponds to TRBD2 (5 bases). Germline V CDR1 and CDR2: KGHSH, LQKENI. CDR3 length equals 14 residues. V lost 4 bases to trimming and J lost 1 base, with 9 bases between them. The CDR3 DNA sequence: TGTGCCAGCTCACGAGCAGCGGGCACAGATACGCAGTATTTT. Translation gives CASSRAAGTDTQYF.

This clone was seen a few times. The rearrangement joins TRBV28 to TRBJ1-4; D remains ambiguous. Germline CDR1 is MDHEN and CDR2 is SYDVKM. CDR3 length: 14 residues. V dropped 4 bases and J dropped 7 bases, with 13 bases sitting between them. In DNA, the CDR3 is TGTGCCAGCAGTTCGAACGGGGTACTTGAAAAACTGTTTTTT. Protein sequence: CASSSNGVLEKLFF.

The chain combines TRBV28 with TRBJ1-2, with 10 bases lining up with TRBD1. With V trimmed by 6 bases and J by 6 bases, 10 bases remained unmatched. Germline assignment: CDR1 MDHEN and CDR2 SYDVKM. The CDR3 runs 15 residues. CDR3 protein: CASRLRDRGINGYTF. CDR3 nucleotide sequence: TGTGCCAGCAGGCTCCGGGACAGGGGCATCAATGGCTACACCTTC.

This chain uses TRBV15 with TRBJ2-7; TRBD1 matches 9 bases. CDR1 is LNHNV, CDR2 YYDKDF, per germline (reference sequence). The CDR3 covers 13 residues. V gave up 3 bases and J gave up 7 bases; unmatched junction bases: 4. CDR3 DNA sequence: TGTGCCACCAGCAGTTACAGGGGGCTAGAGCAGTACTTC. The encoded protein is CATSSYRGLEQYF.

The chain links TRBV4-3 to TRBJ2-5; 9 bases map to TRBD2. CDR3 length: 15 amino acids. Germline V gives CDR1 LGHNA, CDR2 YSLEER. Unmatched junction bases numbered 8, after V lost 4 bases and J lost 5 bases. In DNA, the CDR3 is TGCGCCAGCAGCCTCGGGACTAGCCATGGTGAGACCCAGTACTTC. Its translation is CASSLGTSHGETQYF.

V is TRBV4-1 and J is TRBJ2-2, with D possibly being TRBD2 (5 bases). V was trimmed by 1 base and J by 5 bases, leaving 8 bases between them. CDR3 length equals 14 residues. Germline assignment: CDR1 MGHRA and CDR2 YSYEKL. The CDR3, as DNA: TGCGCCAGCAGCCAAGTCCGAGGGACCGGGGAGCTGTTTTTT. Its protein product is CASSQVRGTGELFF.

V is TRBV7-2 and J is TRBJ2-7; D perhaps matches TRBD2 (7 bases). Trimming shortened V by 4 bases and J by 3 bases, and 19 bases separated the two germline ends. This CDR3 region has 16 residues. The germline V gene has CDR1 SGHTA and CDR2 FQGNSA. The CDR3 reads CASSSQAGAFLYEQYF. The DNA for the CDR3 is TGTGCCAGCAGCTCCCAGGCGGGGGCCTTCCTCTACGAGCAGTACTTC.

The V and J genes are TRBV7-2 and TRBJ2-3, with a weak D call TRBD1 (6 bases). The germline gives CDR1 SGHTA, CDR2 FQGNSA. This CDR3 spans 15 amino acids. The germline V and J ends were trimmed by 4 bases and 2 bases, with 13 bases remaining between them. CDR3 protein: CASSSPRGTTDTQYF. The DNA of the CDR3 is TGTGCCAGCAGCTCACCAAGGGGGACCACAGATACGCAGTATTTT. Supplemented by reference TRBV7-2 and TRBJ2-3, the full variable domain reads GAGVSQSPSNKVTEKGKDVELRCDPISGHTALYWYRQSLGQGLEFLIYFQGNSAPDKSGLPSDRFSAERTGGSVSTLTIQRTQQEDSAVYLCASSSPRGTTDTQYFGPGTRLTVL.

This chain uses TRBV28 with TRBJ2-7; no clear D gene. There are 12 residues in the CDR3. Germline V gene sequence: CDR1 MDHEN, CDR2 SYDVKM. Deletions cut 3 bases from V and 7 bases from J, with 10 bases between. Here the CDR3 reads CASSLLYAEQYF. In nucleotides, the CDR3 is TGTGCCAGCAGTTTGCTATATGCTGAGCAGTACTTC. Full variable domain (rest looked up from reference TRBV28 and TRBJ2-7): DVKVTQSSRYLVKRTGEKVFLECVQDMDHENMFWYRQDPGLGLRLIYFSYDVKMKEKGDIPEGYSVSREKKERFSLILESASTNQTSMYLCASSLLYAEQYFGPGTRLTVT.

This chain links TRBV2 with TRBJ1-2; D is unclear. Germline V gene lookup returns CDR1 SNHLY and CDR2 FYNNEI. The CDR3 contains 17 residues. V was clipped by 4 bases and J by 4 bases, with 22 bases between them. The CDR3 spells CASSGSPYAITVYGYTF. DNA for the CDR3: TGTGCCAGCAGTGGTTCTCCTTACGCAATCACAGTCTATGGCTACACCTTC.

As to this clone: One end of the junction varies from germline; a read error may be responsible. The chain carries TRBV18 and TRBJ2-5; TRBD1 is a possible D gene (5 bases). The CDR3 is made up of 13 amino acids. From germline, CDR1 is KGHSH and CDR2 LQKENI. The DNA of the CDR3 is TGTACCAGCTCAATGGGGCCATGGAAGACCCAGTACTTC. The encoded protein is CTSSMGPWKTQYF.

This chain connects TRBV28 to TRBJ2-1; the match to TRBD2 covers 7 bases. With 3 bases clipped from V and 4 bases from J, the junction kept 12 bases outside the gene matches. This CDR3 contains 17 residues. CDR1 and CDR2 (germline): MDHEN, SYDVKM. The CDR3 protein is CASSFLRVGRGYNEQFF. In DNA, the CDR3 is TGTGCCAGCAGTTTCCTAAGGGTAGGGAGGGGTTACAATGAGCAGTTCTTC.

The rearrangement uses TRBV5-8 and TRBJ1-1; TRBD1 might be the D (6 bases). The CDR3 loop spans 13 amino acids. In germline, CDR1 is SGHTS, CDR2 YDEGEE. The ends were cut back, 7 bases at V and 2 bases at J, with 12 bases in the middle. The chain's CDR3 is CASRGTINTEAFF. The CDR3 DNA reads TGTGCCAGCCGTGGGACAATCAACACTGAAGCTTTCTTT. The full variable domain, its missing parts supplied by reference TRBV5-8 and TRBJ1-1, is EAGVTQSPTHLIKTRGQQATLRCSPISGHTSVYWYQQALGLGLQFLLWYDEGEERNRGNFPPRFSGRQFPNYSSELNVNALELEDSALYLCASRGTINTEAFFGQGTRLTVV.

The rearrangement links TRBV7-2 to TRBJ1-4; D uncertain. The V end was cut by 2 bases, the J end by 8 bases, with 6 bases between. This CDR3 spans 12 amino acids. In germline, CDR1 is SGHTA, CDR2 FQGNSA. The CDR3 DNA is TGTGCCAGCAGCTTAAACCAGGAAAAACTGTTTTTT. Its translation is CASSLNQEKLFF.

The J gene is TRBJ2-5, the V gene TRBV7-9; TRBD1 aligns across 7 bases. This CDR3 is 15 amino acids long. The germline CDR1 and CDR2 sequences are SEHNR and FQNEAQ (reference sequence). V lost 0 bases, J lost 2 bases, and 3 bases stayed unmatched. CDR3 coding DNA: TGTGCCAGCAGCTTAGCTTCGGGACAGCAAGAGACCCAGTACTTC. It yields the protein CASSLASGQQETQYF.

This clone was recorded only once. This chain joins TRBV2 and TRBJ2-6, with 7 bases fitting TRBD1. Germline values: CDR1 SNHLY, CDR2 FYNNEI. V shed 4 bases, J shed 0 bases, and the junction held 6 bases outside the gene matches. The CDR3 covers 17 residues. CDR3 DNA sequence: TGTGCCAGCAGTGCGAGGGACAGTTACTCTGGGGCCAACGTCCTGACTTTC. Translation: CASSARDSYSGANVLTF.

The chain carries TRBV28 and TRBJ1-6, with a weak D call TRBD1 (6 bases). CDR3 size: 14 residues. CDR1 MDHEN and CDR2 SYDVKM come from the germline V gene. With 2 bases removed from V and 6 bases from J, the gap between germline ends came to 8 bases. The CDR3 nucleotides read TGTGCCAGCAGTTTAGGACAGAGTAATTCACCCCTCCACTTT. It is translated as CASSLGQSNSPLHF.

The J gene is TRBJ1-4, the V gene TRBV5-6; D call uncertain. Germline V gene data show CDR1 as SGHDT and CDR2 as YYEEEE. Trimming left V 3 bases short and J 6 bases short, with 9 bases between. This CDR3 region has 13 residues. Written as DNA, the CDR3 is TGTGCCAGCAGCTCCGGAGTTGATGAAAAACTGTTTTTT. This gives the protein CASSSGVDEKLFF.